Each of the 12 T cell receptor beta chains below was sequenced from the same sample in a study of blood T cell repertoires in COVID-19. Produced via immunoSEQ multiplex PCR; TCRdb's table is partial and in-frame only. The profile shows 100,000 or so clones, around 85% of them singletons. The material sequenced was PBMCs or T cells enriched from blood (not recorded which). The origin of the receptors is a woman between 45 and 65 years old who had recovered from COVID-19.

This clone is a singleton in its sample. The CDR3 coding sequence is TGTGCCAGCAGTTTATGGGGGACAGGGAACACTGAAGCTTTCTTT. Its translation: CASSLWGTGNTEAFF. V usage is TRBV28 and J usage is TRBJ1-1, with 8 nucleotides matching TRBD1. CDR3 length equals 15 residues. Germline CDR1 is MDHEN and CDR2 is SYDVKM. J gave up 1 base and V 0 bases, and 1 base lay outside the gene matches.

The gene calls are TRBV5-5 and TRBJ1-6; possibly TRBD1 for D (6 bases). The CDR3 length is 14 residues. The germline V gene has CDR1 SGHKS and CDR2 YYEKEE (reference sequence). V was cut by 2 bases and J by 7 bases, with 10 bases left in between. CDR3 DNA sequence: TGTGCCAGCAGCTTTGGACAGACAAATTCACCCCTCCACTTT. Translated, it gives CASSFGQTNSPLHF.

The chain recombines TRBV2 with TRBJ2-7; 7 bases are a match to TRBD1. Germline CDR1 SNHLY, CDR2 FYNNEI. J was trimmed by 5 bases and V by 7 bases; bases with no gene match: 17. The CDR3 length is 16 residues. CDR3 in amino acids: CASKGMKGAVDHEQYF. CDR3 sequence (DNA): TGTGCCAGCAAAGGGATGAAGGGGGCGGTGGACCACGAGCAGTACTTC.

The chain couples TRBV5-4 to TRBJ1-2; 8 bases match TRBD1. J gave up 4 bases and V 5 bases, and 7 bases lay outside the gene matches. The germline V gene encodes CDR1 SGHNT and CDR2 YYREEE (reference sequence). CDR3 length equals 14 residues. CDR3 region: CASRTGTGLYGYTF. The DNA of the CDR3 is TGTGCCAGCAGGACCGGGACAGGACTCTATGGCTACACCTTC.

The V call is TRBV27, the J call TRBJ1-5; D is undetermined. CDR3 size: 13 residues. The germline CDR1 and CDR2 sequences are MNHEY and SMNVEV (reference sequence). Deletions cut 3 bases from V and 4 bases from J, with 7 bases between. The CDR3, as DNA: TGTGCCAGCAGTTTGTCGGAGAATCAGCCCCAGCATTTT. Amino acid sequence: CASSLSENQPQHF.

This clone has more than one count but fewer than ten. CDR3 loop: CASSATRNTGELFF. DNA of the CDR3: TGTGCCAGCAGCGCAACACGAAACACCGGGGAGCTGTTTTTT. The rearrangement uses TRBV12-1 and TRBJ2-2; the D call of TRBD1 is as the table states it, not checked on the DNA. TRBV12-1 is termed a pseudogene. This CDR3 spans 14 amino acids.

This chain uses TRBV5-1 with TRBJ2-5; TRBD2 might be the D (6 bases). The CDR3 is 14 amino acids. The germline V gene has CDR1 SGHRS and CDR2 YFSETQ. V shed 4 bases and J shed 3 bases, with 13 bases lying between them. The CDR3 region has the DNA TGCGCCAGCAGCCCCCAGTGGGGGGAAGAGACCCAGTACTTC. Protein sequence: CASSPQWGEETQYF.

The chain links TRBV29-1 to TRBJ1-1, with TRBD1 matching 10 bases. The germline V gene encodes CDR1 SQVTM and CDR2 ANQGSEA. After removal of 7 bases from V and 1 base from J, the junction contained 0 bases not matched to a gene. The CDR3 has 12 amino acids. Here the CDR3 DNA reads TGCAGCGGGGACAGGGGGAACACTGAAGCTTTCTTT. This gives the protein CSGDRGNTEAFF.

The rearrangement uses TRBV16 and TRBJ2-6, with D possibly matching TRBD2 (6 bases). The V gene lost 7 bases and the J gene lost 0 bases, with 22 bases spanning the gap. The V gene's germline CDR1 is KGHSY and CDR2 FQNENV. The CDR3 spans 19 residues. The CDR3 spells CASTTLTGLSSSGANVLTF. The CDR3 DNA sequence: TGTGCCAGCACCACATTGACGGGACTTTCGAGCTCTGGGGCCAACGTCCTGACTTTC. The full variable domain, with the rest looked up from reference TRBV16 and TRBJ2-6, is GEEVAQTPKHLVRGEGQKAKLYCAPIKGHSYVFWYQQVLKNEFKFLISFQNENVFDETGMPKERFSAKCLPNSPCSLEIQATKLEDSAVYFCASTTLTGLSSSGANVLTFGAGSRLTVL.

The rearrangement joins TRBV3-1 (or the pseudogene TRBV3-2) to TRBJ1-2; 7 bases map to TRBD1. The CDR3 runs 16 residues. V was pared by 1 base and J by 4 bases, with 9 bases of the junction left unmatched. CDR1 is LGHDT, CDR2 YNNKEL, per germline (reference sequence). The CDR3 spells CASSQGTIGTVYGYTF. Here the CDR3 DNA reads TGTGCCAGCAGCCAAGGTACAATTGGGACAGTCTATGGCTACACCTTC.

V and J are TRBV10-2 and TRBJ2-5; TRBD2 aligns across 7 bases. V gave up 2 bases and J gave up 3 bases; unmatched junction bases: 12. Per the germline V gene, CDR1 is WSHSY and CDR2 is SAAADI. This CDR3 contains 17 residues. As DNA, the CDR3 is TGCGCCAGCAGTGAGGGGCGTCTGGGGGGGTTGGAAGAGACCCAGTACTTC. It encodes CASSEGRLGGLEETQYF.

This chain joins TRBV11-3 and TRBJ2-1, with D unclear. The V end lost 3 bases, the J end lost 8 bases, and 17 bases lay between the germline ends. This CDR3 comprises 15 residues. Germline V CDR1 and CDR2: SGHNT, YENEEA. The CDR3 reads CASSFGANPQDEQFF. CDR3 in DNA: TGTGCCAGCAGCTTCGGAGCGAATCCCCAAGATGAGCAGTTCTTC.